These T cell receptor beta chains were read from a single sample in a study of blood T cells in healthy people across ages. From the 5' RACE reads, TCRdb called clonotypes with MiXCR, one entry per CDR3 protein. The profile shows fewer than 1.5 million distinct CDR3 sequences, about 40% of them singletons. Sample: blood. These receptors came from a woman in her late teens or twenties in good health. Each CDR3 is given with its conserved first and last residue. Fields, in order: J gene, CDR3 length, V gene, clone size, D gene, CDR3 protein, CDR3 DNA. The D gene is left open where the match is weak. Size tells how often a clone was seen (once, few, many) or the class of an expanded clone, and some rows leave it out.

J gene: TRBJ2-7
CDR3 length: 14
V gene: TRBV5-1
clone size: few
D gene: TRBD1
CDR3 protein: CASSSGTGSLEQYF
CDR3 DNA: TGCGCCAGCAGCTCAGGGACAGGGTCCCTCGAGCAGTACTTC

J gene: TRBJ1-1
CDR3 length: 14
V gene: TRBV28
clone size: NA
D gene: NA
CDR3 protein: CASSFSTSVSEAFF
CDR3 DNA: TGTGCCAGCAGTTTTTCCACCTCGGTCTCTGAAGCTTTCTTT

J gene: TRBJ2-7
CDR3 length: 13
V gene: TRBV28
clone size: NA
D gene: NA
CDR3 protein: CASSPGALNEQYF
CDR3 DNA: TGTGCCAGCAGTCCCGGGGCCCTCAATGAGCAGTACTTC

J gene: TRBJ1-2
CDR3 length: 12
V gene: TRBV10-3
clone size: many
D gene: NA
CDR3 protein: CAIGGQSYGYTF
CDR3 DNA: TGTGCCATCGGAGGACAGTCCTATGGCTACACCTTC

J gene: TRBJ1-2
CDR3 length: 16
V gene: TRBV4-2
clone size: few
D gene: NA
CDR3 protein: CASSQEYGQPNYGYTF
CDR3 DNA: TGTGCCAGCAGCCAAGAGTACGGGCAGCCTAACTATGGCTACACCTTC

J gene: TRBJ2-7
CDR3 length: 14
V gene: TRBV4-2
clone size: few
D gene: NA
CDR3 protein: CASSQGDYSYEQYF
CDR3 DNA: TGTGCCAGCAGCCAAGGCGACTACTCCTACGAGCAGTACTTC

J gene: TRBJ2-1
CDR3 length: 15
V gene: TRBV3-1
clone size: NA
D gene: TRBD2
CDR3 protein: CASTLLAGEGNEQFF
CDR3 DNA: TGTGCCAGCACCCTTTTAGCGGGAGAGGGAAATGAGCAGTTCTTC

J gene: TRBJ2-7
CDR3 length: 15
V gene: TRBV28
clone size: few
D gene: NA
CDR3 protein: CASRPKGHWVYEQYF
CDR3 DNA: TGTGCCAGCAGGCCTAAGGGGCATTGGGTTTACGAGCAGTACTTC

J gene: TRBJ2-7
CDR3 length: 15
V gene: TRBV7-9
clone size: NA
D gene: NA
CDR3 protein: CASLPARAPAYEQYF
CDR3 DNA: TGTGCCAGCCTCCCCGCCAGGGCCCCAGCCTACGAGCAGTACTTC

J gene: TRBJ2-7
CDR3 length: 14
V gene: TRBV27
clone size: NA
D gene: NA
CDR3 protein: CASSLKRTTYEQYF
CDR3 DNA: TGTGCCAGCAGTTTAAAGAGGACGACCTACGAGCAGTACTTC

J gene: TRBJ2-7
CDR3 length: 15
V gene: TRBV11-2
clone size: few
D gene: TRBD1
CDR3 protein: CASSLYRGLLDEQYF
CDR3 DNA: TGTGCCAGCAGCTTGTACAGGGGCCTCTTAGACGAGCAGTACTTC

J gene: TRBJ1-3
CDR3 length: 13
V gene: TRBV25-1
clone size: NA
D gene: NA
CDR3 protein: CASSEGSGNTIYF
CDR3 DNA: TGTGCCAGCAGTGAGGGATCTGGAAACACCATATATTTT

J gene: TRBJ2-1
CDR3 length: 13
V gene: TRBV7-9
clone size: NA
D gene: NA
CDR3 protein: CASSGRDHNEQFF
CDR3 DNA: TGTGCCAGCAGCGGCCGGGACCACAATGAGCAGTTCTTC

J gene: TRBJ1-2
CDR3 length: 15
V gene: TRBV7-9
clone size: few
D gene: TRBD1
CDR3 protein: CASSPGTATFYGYTF
CDR3 DNA: TGTGCCAGCAGCCCTGGGACAGCGACCTTCTATGGCTACACCTTC

J gene: TRBJ2-7
CDR3 length: 11
V gene: TRBV5-1
clone size: NA
D gene: NA
CDR3 protein: CASAWRDEQYF
CDR3 DNA: TGCGCCAGCGCCTGGCGGGACGAGCAGTACTTC

J gene: TRBJ2-1
CDR3 length: 14
V gene: TRBV20-1
clone size: NA
D gene: TRBD2
CDR3 protein: CSLSMGGKGGEQFF
CDR3 DNA: TGCAGTCTCTCTATGGGGGGGAAGGGAGGTGAGCAGTTCTTC

J gene: TRBJ2-1
CDR3 length: 17
V gene: TRBV4-1
clone size: few
D gene: NA
CDR3 protein: CASSQEGGSNIYNEQFF
CDR3 DNA: TGCGCCAGCAGCCAAGAAGGAGGTAGCAATATCTACAATGAGCAGTTCTTC

J gene: TRBJ2-7
CDR3 length: 16
V gene: TRBV7-9
clone size: NA
D gene: TRBD2
CDR3 protein: CASSPKPGTSGYEQYF
CDR3 DNA: TGTGCCAGCAGCCCAAAGCCCGGGACTAGCGGGTACGAGCAGTACTTC

J gene: TRBJ2-5
CDR3 length: 14
V gene: TRBV20-1
clone size: NA
D gene: NA
CDR3 protein: CSARSAMGEETQYF
CDR3 DNA: TGCAGTGCTAGATCCGCCATGGGAGAAGAGACCCAGTACTTC

J gene: TRBJ2-3
CDR3 length: 12
V gene: TRBV28
clone size: NA
D gene: TRBD2
CDR3 protein: CASSSGTNAQYF
CDR3 DNA: TGTGCCAGCAGCTCCGGGACTAACGCGCAGTATTTT

J gene: TRBJ2-7
CDR3 length: 14
V gene: TRBV7-2
clone size: NA
D gene: NA
CDR3 protein: CASTLQDISYEQYF
CDR3 DNA: TGTGCCAGCACCCTACAGGACATCTCCTACGAGCAGTACTTC

J gene: TRBJ2-3
CDR3 length: 10
V gene: TRBV20-1
clone size: NA
D gene: NA
CDR3 protein: CSAYRDTQYF
CDR3 DNA: TGCAGTGCCTACCGAGATACGCAGTATTTT